A selection of T cell receptor beta chains follows, all from one sample in a study of blood T cell repertoires in COVID-19. The assay was immunoSEQ multiplex PCR, and TCRdb's table has in-frame clones only and misses some. The table records tens of thousands of clones, approximately 84% of them present only once. Sequenced: peripheral blood. The receptors come from a man in his fifties or sixties with acute or convalescent COVID-19. Both conserved end residues are part of each CDR3. The order of the fields is J gene, CDR3 length, V gene, D gene, clone size, CDR3 protein, CDR3 DNA. D genes are given only for firm matches. Clone sizes are given selectively: once, few, many, or a class where the clone is expanded.

TRBJ2-1 13 TRBV7-3 TRBD2 - CASRSSGTDEQFF TGTGCCAGCAGGTCTAGCGGGACCGATGAGCAGTTCTTC
TRBJ2-7 14 TRBV7-2 - - CASSELGRGYEQYF TGTGCCAGCAGCGAGCTTGGGCGGGGCTACGAGCAGTACTTC
TRBJ1-5 13 TRBV25-1 TRBD1 - CASSGTGNQPQHF TGTGCCAGCAGTGGGACAGGGAATCAGCCCCAGCATTTT
TRBJ2-1 12 TRBV5-4 - - CASSTRGNEQFF TGTGCCAGCAGCACCCGGGGAAATGAGCAGTTCTTC
TRBJ2-2 14 TRBV27 - few CASSLLSDTGELFF TGTGCCAGCAGTTTATTATCGGACACCGGGGAGCTGTTTTTT
TRBJ1-6 14 TRBV2 TRBD1 - CASSPGTVSSPLHF TGTGCCAGCAGTCCCGGGACAGTGAGTTCGCCCCTCCACTTT
TRBJ2-5 15 TRBV7-3 - - CASSPRSTRFETQYF TGTGCCAGCAGCCCCCGTTCAACGAGGTTTGAGACCCAGTACTTC
TRBJ1-3 17 TRBV6-1 - - CASSEGVEGLSGNTIYF TGTGCCAGCAGTGAAGGGGTTGAGGGACTCTCTGGAAACACCATATATTTT
TRBJ1-2 14 TRBV19 TRBD1 once CASRSPGQGYGYTF TGTGCCAGTAGGAGTCCGGGACAGGGGTATGGCTACACCTTC
TRBJ2-3 15 TRBV7-2 - - CASSFQYGFTDTQYF TGTGCCAGCAGCTTTCAGTACGGGTTCACAGATACGCAGTATTTT
TRBJ2-2 15 TRBV7-9 - - CASSPLQGHTGELFF TGTGCCAGCAGCCCCCTACAGGGTCACACCGGGGAGCTGTTTTTT
TRBJ1-2 12 TRBV6-5 TRBD1 - CASSDRGYGYTF TGTGCCAGCAGCGACAGGGGGTATGGCTACACCTTC
TRBJ2-2 15 TRBV6-4 TRBD1 - CASSPGQGTTGELFF TGTGCCAGCAGCCCGGGACAGGGGACCACCGGGGAGCTGTTTTTT
TRBJ2-5 15 TRBV21-1 - - CASSSPGQGKETQYF TGTGCCAGCAGCAGCCCTGGACAGGGAAAAGAGACCCAGTACTTC
TRBJ1-2 15 TRBV5-6 - - CASSSLRTAQNGYTF TGTGCCAGCAGCTCACTTCGGACAGCTCAGAATGGCTACACCTTC
TRBJ2-7 16 TRBV23-1 TRBD2 once CASSQYASGGVYEQYF TGCGCCAGCAGTCAATACGCTAGCGGGGGAGTCTACGAGCAGTACTTC
TRBJ1-6 14 TRBV2 TRBD1 - CAGDRGGYNSPLHF TGTGCCGGGGACAGGGGAGGCTATAATTCACCCCTCCACTTT
TRBJ2-1 14 TRBV11-2 - - CASSFFSSYNEQFF TGTGCCAGCAGCTTCTTTAGCTCCTACAATGAGCAGTTCTTC
TRBJ2-1 17 TRBV27 TRBD2 - CASSLLTSGGASVEQFF TGTGCCAGCAGTCTCCTGACAAGCGGGGGGGCCTCGGTTGAGCAGTTCTTC
TRBJ1-3 15 TRBV5-1 - - CASRLGVSSGNTIYF TGCGCCAGCAGGTTAGGGGTTAGCTCTGGAAACACCATATATTTT
TRBJ2-5 15 TRBV5-6 TRBD2 - CASGLSGGSQETQYF TGTGCCAGCGGGCTCTCGGGGGGGTCCCAAGAGACCCAGTACTTC
TRBJ2-5 17 TRBV4-1 - - CASSQDGSGRGQETQYF TGCGCCAGCAGCCAAGATGGGTCGGGTCGGGGACAAGAGACCCAGTACTTC
TRBJ1-2 16 TRBV5-4 TRBD1 - CASSWPGQGSSDGYTF TGTGCCAGCAGCTGGCCGGGACAGGGTTCATCGGATGGCTACACCTTC
TRBJ1-2 13 TRBV5-5 - - CASSLDSHYGYTF TGTGCCAGCAGCTTAGACAGCCACTATGGCTACACCTTC
TRBJ1-3 14 TRBV7-2 - - CASSWERTGNTIYF TGTGCCAGCAGCTGGGAGAGGACTGGAAACACCATATATTTT
TRBJ2-7 15 TRBV7-3 TRBD1 - CASSLAPGTAYEQYF TGTGCCAGCAGCCTCGCCCCCGGGACAGCTTACGAGCAGTACTTC
TRBJ1-4 16 TRBV28 - - CASSSQKGSASEKLFF TGTGCCAGCAGTTCTCAGAAGGGGTCGGCTAGTGAAAAACTGTTTTTT
TRBJ2-3 14 TRBV7-9 TRBD1 large CASSLSQGENTQYF TGTGCCAGCAGCTTAAGTCAGGGGGAAAATACGCAGTATTTT
TRBJ2-7 16 TRBV7-9 TRBD2 - CASSLRGVGETYEQYF TGTGCCAGCAGCTTACGGGGGGTAGGGGAGACCTACGAGCAGTACTTC
TRBJ1-2 12 TRBV14 TRBD1 - CASSQNRGGYTF TGTGCCAGCAGCCAAAACAGGGGTGGCTACACCTTC
TRBJ1-1 16 TRBV7-9 - - CASSLGGGGRGTEAFF TGTGCCAGCAGCCTAGGCGGCGGGGGCCGGGGGACTGAAGCTTTCTTT
TRBJ1-6 13 TRBV9 - - CASSASGKSPLHF TGTGCCAGCAGCGCATCAGGGAAGTCACCCCTCCACTTT
TRBJ1-4 14 TRBV2 TRBD1 few CASSQQGADEKLFF TGTGCCAGCAGCCAACAGGGGGCGGATGAAAAACTGTTTTTT
TRBJ1-3 13 TRBV9 - - CASSSSKGNTIYF TGTGCCAGCAGCTCTAGCAAGGGAAACACCATATATTTT
TRBJ1-6 15 TRBV19 TRBD1 - CASSDRAGFGSPLHF TGTGCCAGTAGCGACAGGGCAGGGTTTGGTTCACCCCTCCACTTT
TRBJ2-2 20 TRBV21-1 - - CASSKAGRGMAGGASGELFF TGTGCCAGCAGCAAAGCGGGACGAGGAATGGCAGGGGGCGCCTCCGGGGAGCTGTTTTTT
TRBJ2-2 16 TRBV9 - - CASSVGRGLNTGELFF TGTGCCAGCAGCGTAGGACGAGGACTAAACACCGGGGAGCTGTTTTTT
TRBJ1-3 14 TRBV19 TRBD1 - CASRETGAGNTIYF TGTGCCAGTAGAGAGACAGGGGCCGGAAACACCATATATTTT
TRBJ1-2 14 TRBV5-4 - - CASSLAGLGYGYTF TGTGCCAGCAGCTTGGCCGGGTTAGGCTATGGCTACACCTTC
TRBJ1-2 13 TRBV12-3/TRBV12-4 - few CASSSFLAAGYTF TGTGCCAGCAGTTCATTCCTTGCGGCTGGCTACACCTTC
TRBJ2-1 13 TRBV6-4 TRBD2 - CASSQLAGSEQFF TGTGCCAGCAGTCAACTAGCGGGGAGTGAGCAGTTCTTC
TRBJ1-1 14 TRBV10-1 TRBD1 - CARDGRDRAVEAFF TGCGCCCGCGACGGCCGGGACAGGGCGGTTGAAGCTTTCTTT
TRBJ2-5 18 TRBV4-1 TRBD2 - CASSQGRSSGGATETQYF TGCGCCAGCAGCCAGGGGAGATCTAGCGGGGGGGCGACGGAGACCCAGTACTTC
TRBJ2-1 15 TRBV7-9 - - CASSLDTGVWNEQFF TGTGCCAGCAGCTTAGATACAGGCGTTTGGAATGAGCAGTTCTTC
TRBJ1-4 18 TRBV24-1 TRBD1 - CATSDSQDRGRGNEKLFF TGTGCCACCAGTGACTCCCAGGACAGGGGGCGGGGGAATGAAAAACTGTTTTTT
TRBJ2-7 14 TRBV19 TRBD1 - CASSMVGTGIEQYF TGTGCCAGTAGTATGGTGGGGACAGGTATCGAGCAGTACTTC
TRBJ1-2 14 TRBV9 - - CASSGTAATYGYTF TGTGCCAGCAGCGGGACAGCCGCCACCTATGGCTACACCTTC